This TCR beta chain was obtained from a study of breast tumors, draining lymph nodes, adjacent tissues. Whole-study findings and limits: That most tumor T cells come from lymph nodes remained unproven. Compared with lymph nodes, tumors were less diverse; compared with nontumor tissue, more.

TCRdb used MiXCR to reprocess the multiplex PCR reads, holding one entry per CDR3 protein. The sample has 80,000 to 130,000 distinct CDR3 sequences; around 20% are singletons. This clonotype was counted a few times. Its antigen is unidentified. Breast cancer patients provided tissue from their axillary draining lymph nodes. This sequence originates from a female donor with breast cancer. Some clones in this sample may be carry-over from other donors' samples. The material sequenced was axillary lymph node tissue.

The CDR3 bases are TGTGCCAGCAGTTTATCAAGGACCAACTATGGCTACACCTTC. Translation: CASSLSRTNYGYTF. This chain uses TRBV27 with TRBJ1-2; D not resolved. Germline CDR1 is MNHEY and CDR2 is SMNVEV (reference sequence). This CDR3 comprises 14 residues. V lost 0 bases to trimming and J lost 2 bases, with 7 bases between them.